The clone carrying this T cell receptor beta chain was seen more than once but under ten times. The CDR3 is 13 amino acids. Between the trimmed V and J ends, which lost 3 bases and 9 bases, there was a span of 12 bases. In germline, CDR1 is DFQATT, CDR2 SNEGSKA (reference sequence). TCRdb reanalysed the reads using MiXCR and keeps one entry per CDR3 protein. The table lists around 88,000 distinct CDR3 sequences, less than 40% of them singletons. The sample belongs to a study of type 1 regulatory T cells. Study-wide background: This in vitro CD4 product, T-allo10, is enriched for Tr1 cells and alloantigen-specific.

The sample taken for sequencing was CD4+ T cells, either the whole sample or a sorted fraction (not recorded which). This TCR derives from a human donor in good health. The rearrangement uses TRBV20-1 and TRBJ1-6; D unclear. CDR3 sequence (DNA): TGCAGTGCTAGGGGGAGGGCTGGTTCACCCCTCCACTTT. Its protein is CSARGRAGSPLHF.